This record looks at one T cell receptor (beta chain) sequence and its context. The data originate from a study of blood T cell repertoires in COVID-19. CDR1 is SGHNT and CDR2 is YYREEE in the germline V gene (reference sequence). The CDR3 sequence is 13 residues long. V was clipped by 0 bases and J by 9 bases; unmatched bases: 2. Per the authors' pipeline: Estimated nucleated cell counts came from reference gene primer amplification. Clones were read by immunoSEQ multiplex PCR, and TCRdb kept only the in-frame ones, dropping some. V, J and clone size are taken as reported in that table, and D and trimming were inferred from the DNA itself. The repertoire includes roughly 130,000 clones, about 83% of them detected once, and 15% to 20% sits in the top ten.

The sequenced material came from peripheral blood. The clonotype comes from a middle-aged man with acute or convalescent COVID-19. The genes are TRBV5-4 and TRBJ2-1; 8 positions agree with TRBD2. For the CDR3, the DNA is TGTGCCAGCAGCTTGGCGGGGGGGCTTGAGCAGTTCTTC. Its translation: CASSLAGGLEQFF.